This TCR beta chain was identified in a study of response to subunit inactivated influenza vaccine. TCRdb called the RT-PCR reads again in MiXCR, with one record for every CDR3 protein. The data contain approximately 570,000 distinct CDR3 sequences, 7.6% of them singletons. Looked up from germline, CDR1 is SGHAT and CDR2 is FQNNGV. The CDR3 runs 16 residues. Trimming cost V 4 bases and J 5 bases; bases outside gene matches: 9. Study-wide findings and caveats: It was the authors' suggestion that each seasonal influenza vaccination recruits few new T cells.

This clonotype was counted between two and nine times. Its antigen is undetermined. The sequence was obtained from a man in his fifties or sixties who received an inactivated influenza vaccine. Sample: PBMCs from blood, taken 23 months after vaccination. This sequence joins TRBV11-2 and TRBJ1-3; 9 bases align to TRBD1. The DNA of the CDR3 is TGTGCCAGCAGCTCGACACAGGGGGCACCACGAAACACCATATATTTT. Amino acid sequence: CASSSTQGAPRNTIYF. Together with reference TRBV11-2 and TRBJ1-3, the CDR3 gives the full variable domain: EAGVAQSPRYKIIEKRQSVAFWCNPISGHATLYWYQQILGQGPKLLIQFQNNGVVDDSQLPKDRFSAERLKGVDSTLKIQPAKLEDSAVYLCASSSTQGAPRNTIYFGEGSWLTVV.